One sample yielded the 4 T cell receptor beta chains listed below, sequenced in a study of esophageal squamous cell carcinoma under preoperative chemotherapy. As for time point: before preoperative PTX-NDP chemotherapy. TCRdb recomputed calls from the PCR reads with MiXCR, one row per CDR3 protein. Among 13,000 or so distinct CDR3 sequences listed, around half were seen once. Sampling was done from a patient given preoperative chemotherapy. Every receptor here comes from a human donor with esophageal squamous cell carcinoma. The donor label of this sample is uncertain.

A word on this clonotype: One end of the junction is discordant with germline, which a read error may explain. J is TRBJ2-1 and V is TRBV6-1; 7 bases agree with TRBD2. The CDR3 is made up of 15 amino acids. Germline V gives CDR1 MNHNS, CDR2 SASEGT. The CDR3 nucleotides are TGTGCCAGCAGCTCCAGCGGGAAGTCCTACAATGCGCAGTTCTTT. Translation: CASSSSGKSYNAQFF.

In its sample, this clonotype was seen once. The junction and the germline gene differ at one end; a read error may be behind it. The chain has TRBV7-2 and TRBJ2-3, with D possibly TRBD1 on 5 matching bases. Germline loops: CDR1 SGHTA, CDR2 FQGNSA. The CDR3 runs 15 residues. CDR3 residues: CARGPQGSDTETQYF. The CDR3 DNA sequence: TGTGCCAGGGGGCCTCAGGGTTCTGACACAGAGACGCAGTATTTT.

This rearrangement joins TRBV6-1 to TRBJ2-2; the D gene is possibly TRBD2 (6 bases). Per germline, CDR1 MNHNS and CDR2 SASEGT. This CDR3 region has 16 residues. V gave up 6 bases and J gave up 1 base, with 15 bases separating them. CDR3 DNA: TGTGCCAGCAGGTCCCCCCCGACTAGGAACACCGGGGAGCTGTTTTTT. Its protein product is CASRSPPTRNTGELFF.

This clonotype rates as large. The rearrangement joins TRBV6-1 to TRBJ2-3; 8 nucleotides line up with TRBD2. Germline CDR1 reads MNHNS; CDR2 reads SASEGT. The CDR3 totals 14 residues. V trimming: 7 bases; J trimming: 0 bases; junction bases outside the gene matches: 3. The CDR3 DNA follows: TGTGCCAGCAAACTAGCGGAGAGCACAGATACGCAGTATTTT. Encoded protein: CASKLAESTDTQYF.